This T cell receptor (beta chain) was found in a study of OX40 agonist ivuxolimab in advanced cancers. The germline V and J ends were trimmed by 0 bases and 5 bases, with 11 bases remaining between them. This CDR3 has 14 amino acids. Germline lookup yields CDR1 MGHRA and CDR2 YSYEKL. Repertoires were generated with immunoSEQ multiplex PCR, while TCRdb's copy carries only in-frame clones and drops some. Here the sample spans about 45,000 clones, approximately 91% being singletons. Sample: CD4+ or CD8+ T cells sorted from blood, taken in a trial of the OX40 agonist ivuxolimab. This chain links TRBV4-1 with TRBJ2-7; D possibly corresponds to TRBD2 (6 bases). This sequence was found in an adult with an advanced solid tumor such as melanoma, head and neck, liver or kidney cancer. The chain's CDR3 is CASSQDQGGNEQYF. The CDR3 region has the DNA TGCGCCAGCAGCCAAGATCAGGGCGGGAACGAGCAGTACTTC.